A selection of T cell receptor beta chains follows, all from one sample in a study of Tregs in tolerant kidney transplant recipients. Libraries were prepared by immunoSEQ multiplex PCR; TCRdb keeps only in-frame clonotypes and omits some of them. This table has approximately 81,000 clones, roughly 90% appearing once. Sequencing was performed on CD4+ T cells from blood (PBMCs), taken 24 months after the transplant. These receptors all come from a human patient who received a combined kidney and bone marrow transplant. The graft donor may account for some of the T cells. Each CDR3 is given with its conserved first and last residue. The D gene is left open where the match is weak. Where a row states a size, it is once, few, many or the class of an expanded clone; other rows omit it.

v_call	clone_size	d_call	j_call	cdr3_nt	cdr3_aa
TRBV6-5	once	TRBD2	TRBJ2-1	TGTGCCAGCAGAATAACTAGCGGGATGTGTGAGCAGTTCTTC	CASRITSGMCEQFF
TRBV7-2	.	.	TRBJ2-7	TGTGCCAGCAGCTTTCTGCCCGCGGGACAGTCCTACGAGCAGTACTTC	CASSFLPAGQSYEQYF
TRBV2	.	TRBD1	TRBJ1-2	TGTGCCAGCAGTGATGGGACAGATATCTACCTTACCCTCTATGGCTACACCTTC	CASSDGTDIYLTLYGYTF
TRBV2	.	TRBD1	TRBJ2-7	TGTGCCAGCAGTGAAGAGCACAGGGGCCACGAGCAGTACTTC	CASSEEHRGHEQYF
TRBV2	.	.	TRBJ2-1	TGTGCCAGCACGGAGTACAATGAGCAGTTCTTC	CASTEYNEQFF
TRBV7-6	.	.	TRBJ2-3	TGTGCCAGCAGCTTAGTGGGCACTTACACAGATACGCAGTATTTT	CASSLVGTYTDTQYF
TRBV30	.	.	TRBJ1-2	TGTGCCTGGATGCGTCGCCAGGGCTATGGCTACACCTTC	CAWMRRQGYGYTF
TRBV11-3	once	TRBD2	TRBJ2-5	TGTGCCAGCAGCCCCGGGACTAGCGGGGAAGAGACCCAGTACTTC	CASSPGTSGEETQYF
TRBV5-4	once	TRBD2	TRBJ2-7	TGTGCCAGCAGCTCGGCCGGGACTAGCGCAAACGAGCAGTACTTC	CASSSAGTSANEQYF
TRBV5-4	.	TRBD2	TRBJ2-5	TGTGCCAGCAGGGGTAGCGGGGGGGCAGGCGAGACCCAGTACTTC	CASRGSGGAGETQYF
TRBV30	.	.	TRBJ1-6	TGTGCCTGGAGGACAGGTCGCCTCTATAATTCACCCCTCCACTTT	CAWRTGRLYNSPLHF
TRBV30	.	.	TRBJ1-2	TGTGCCTGGAGAGGGGCTAACTATGGCTACACCTTC	CAWRGANYGYTF
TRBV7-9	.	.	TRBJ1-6	TGTGCCAGCAGCGCGGGGAGCTCCTATAATTCCCCCCTCCACTTT	CASSAGSSYNSPLHF
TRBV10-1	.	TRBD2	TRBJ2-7	TGCGCCAGCAGTTGTACGACTAGCAGGATCGCCGACGAGCAGTACTTC	CASSCTTSRIADEQYF
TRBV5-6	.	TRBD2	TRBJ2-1	TGTGCCAGCAGCACCGGACTAGCGGCATTCTCCTACAATGAGCAGTTCTTC	CASSTGLAAFSYNEQFF
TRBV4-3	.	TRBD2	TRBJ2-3	TGCGCCAGCAGCCAAGAGCGGGGGGTAGCGGGAGAGTCCGATACGCAGTATTTT	CASSQERGVAGESDTQYF
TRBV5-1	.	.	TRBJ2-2	TGCGCCAGCAGCCTACAGGACAGCGGGGAGCTGTTTTTT	CASSLQDSGELFF
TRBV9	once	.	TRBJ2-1	TGTGCCAGCAGCGTAGGGGCCCTGAACAATGAGCAGTTCTTC	CASSVGALNNEQFF
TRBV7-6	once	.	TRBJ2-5	TGTGCCAGCAGCTTATGGCGGGGACAAGAGACCCAGTACTTC	CASSLWRGQETQYF
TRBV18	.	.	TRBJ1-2	TGTGCCAGCTCACAAAAGGGGGATACTAACTATGGCTACACCTTC	CASSQKGDTNYGYTF
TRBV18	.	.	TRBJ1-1	TGTGCCAGCTCACCAACCCGCGGGACTGAAGCTTTCTTT	CASSPTRGTEAFF
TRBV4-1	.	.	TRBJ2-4	TGCGCCAGCAGACTCAAGTCAGGTGTAAACATTCAGTACTTC	CASRLKSGVNIQYF
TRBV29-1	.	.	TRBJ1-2	TGCAGCGTTGGCCTGGGAGGCTATGGCTACACCTTC	CSVGLGGYGYTF
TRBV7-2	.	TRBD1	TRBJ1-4	TGTGCCAGCAGCTCAGGACAGGGGGTCCCTAAACTGTTTTTT	CASSSGQGVPKLFF
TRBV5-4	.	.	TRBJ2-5	TGTGCCAGCAGCTCATACCGGTCAGAGACCCAGTACTTC	CASSSYRSETQYF
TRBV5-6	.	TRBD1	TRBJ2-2	TGTGCCAGCAGCTACCCAGGGGGCTTCACCGGGGAGCTGTTTTTT	CASSYPGGFTGELFF
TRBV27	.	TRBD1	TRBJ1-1	TGTGCCGGCAGTTTAATGGGGGACAGGGGGCGCGCAGCTTTCTTT	CAGSLMGDRGRAAFF
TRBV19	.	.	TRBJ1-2	TGTGCCAGTAGTCCGAGACAGGTGCCGTATGGCTACACCTTC	CASSPRQVPYGYTF
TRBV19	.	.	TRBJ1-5	TGTGCCAGTTCCAGGACAGATAGCAATCAGCCCCAGCATTTT	CASSRTDSNQPQHF
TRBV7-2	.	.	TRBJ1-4	TGTGCCAGCAGCCCGGACAGCTTTAATGAAAAACTGTTTTTT	CASSPDSFNEKLFF
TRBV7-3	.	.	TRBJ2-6	TGTGCCAGCAGCTACACAGGGTCTGGGGCCAACGTCCTGACTTTC	CASSYTGSGANVLTF
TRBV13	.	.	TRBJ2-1	TGTGCCAGCAGCTTTTTACCCACAGGGGGGGGCTACAATGAGCAGTTCTTC	CASSFLPTGGGYNEQFF
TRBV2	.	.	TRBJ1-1	TGTGCCAGCAGTGTACTCATGAACACTGAAGCTTTCTTT	CASSVLMNTEAFF
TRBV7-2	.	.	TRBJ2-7	TGTGCCAGCAGCTTAGCGAAAGGGGGTCCCTACGAGCAGTACTTC	CASSLAKGGPYEQYF
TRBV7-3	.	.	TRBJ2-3	TGTGCCAGCGGGGCATCTAGCACAGATACGCAGTATTTT	CASGASSTDTQYF
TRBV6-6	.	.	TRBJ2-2	TGTGCCAGCAGTTCAAGACTCTTGGGGGGCGGGGAGCTGTTTTTT	CASSSRLLGGGELFF
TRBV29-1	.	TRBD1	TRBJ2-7	TGCAGCGTTGTGGGGGGACAGGGAGCCGACGAGCAGTACTTC	CSVVGGQGADEQYF
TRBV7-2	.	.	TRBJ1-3	TGTGCCAGCAGCTCATCGGGGGTCTCTGGAAACACCATATATTTT	CASSSSGVSGNTIYF
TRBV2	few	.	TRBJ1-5	TGTGCCAGCATGGACAGCTATAGCAATCAGCCCCAGCATTTT	CASMDSYSNQPQHF
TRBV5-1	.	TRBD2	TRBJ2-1	TGCGCCAGCAGCTTGGAAGCGGGGGAGTACAATGAGCAGTTCTTC	CASSLEAGEYNEQFF
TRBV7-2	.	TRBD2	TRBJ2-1	TGTGCCAGCACGGGGACTAGCGAGAGGAATGAGCAGTTCTTC	CASTGTSERNEQFF
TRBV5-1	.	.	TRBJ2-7	TGCGCCAGCAGCTTGGTGAGGGGAGGCTTGTACGAGCAGTACTTC	CASSLVRGGLYEQYF
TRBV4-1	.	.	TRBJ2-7	TGCGCCAGCAGCCAAGGACCCCCAAGCGGGCTCTCCTACGAGCAGTACTTC	CASSQGPPSGLSYEQYF
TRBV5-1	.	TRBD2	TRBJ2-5	TGCGCCAGCAACCCTACTCTAGCGGAAGAGACCCAGTACTTC	CASNPTLAEETQYF
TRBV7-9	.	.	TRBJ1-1	TGTGCCAGCAGCCCTAGTTGGCGTCATGCCTGGAACACTGAAGCTTTCTTT	CASSPSWRHAWNTEAFF